These T cell receptor beta chains were read from a single sample in a study of identifying expanded T cells in peripheral blood. Clones were sequenced by immunoSEQ multiplex PCR, and TCRdb holds only the in-frame ones, with some missing. The sample holds about 89,000 clones; approximately 89% are singletons and the top ten take roughly 4.2%. The sample comprised blood. Receptors were obtained from a person aged 18 to 70 in good health. Each CDR3 is given with its conserved first and last residue. The D gene is left open where the match is weak. The listing skips clone size in some rows; elsewhere it reads once, few, many or a size class.

v_gene	d_gene	j_gene	abundance	CDR3nt	CDR3aa
TRBV30	TRBD1	TRBJ2-7	NA	TGTGCCTGGAACCGACAGGGGTACGAGCAGTACTTC	CAWNRQGYEQYF
TRBV4-1	NA	TRBJ1-1	NA	TGCGCCAGCAGCCATCATAACACTGAAGCTTTCTTT	CASSHHNTEAFF
TRBV4-2	NA	TRBJ1-4	NA	TGTGCCAGCAGCCAAGAGAGGGGGACCCCCCGTTCAATGTTTTTT	CASSQERGTPRSMFF
TRBV30	NA	TRBJ2-3	NA	TGTGCCTGGGGCCGGGGGACAGATACGCAGTATTTT	CAWGRGTDTQYF
TRBV5-1	NA	TRBJ1-4	NA	TGCGCCAGCAGCTTGGCACCCGCAACTAATGAAAAACTGTTTTTT	CASSLAPATNEKLFF
TRBV4-1	NA	TRBJ1-2	NA	TGCGCCAGCAGCCGCGACACTGAAAGTTATAGCTACACCTTC	CASSRDTESYSYTF
TRBV30	NA	TRBJ2-7	NA	TGTGCCTGGAGGACAGGTCCTACCGAGCAGTACTTC	CAWRTGPTEQYF
TRBV5-1	NA	TRBJ1-1	NA	TGCGCCAGCAGCTCACAGATGAACACTGAAGCTTTCTTT	CASSSQMNTEAFF
TRBV5-1	NA	TRBJ2-2	NA	TGCGCCAGCAGCGAGGACGGTGCGAACACCGGGGAGCTGTTTTTT	CASSEDGANTGELFF
TRBV4-2	NA	TRBJ2-2	medium-sized	TGTGCCAGCAGCCAAGAGGAGGGCCAGAGCGGGGAGCTGTTTTTT	CASSQEEGQSGELFF
TRBV5-4	NA	TRBJ2-5	NA	TGTGCCAGCAGCTTGGTGTACCAAGAGACCCAGTACTTC	CASSLVYQETQYF
TRBV30	NA	TRBJ2-7	NA	TGTGCCTGGAGTGTAAAGGGGGGGCGCGGCCACGAGCAGTACTTC	CAWSVKGGRGHEQYF
TRBV29-1	TRBD1	TRBJ2-1	NA	TGCAGCGTTGTCGGCAGGGGGCCAAGCTCCTACAATGAGCAGTTCTTC	CSVVGRGPSSYNEQFF
TRBV7-7	NA	TRBJ2-2	NA	TGTGCCAGCAGCTTAGTAGTTGGTACCGGGGAGCTGTTTTTT	CASSLVVGTGELFF
TRBV6-5	TRBD1	TRBJ2-2	NA	TGTGCCAGCCACAGGGGGCAGAGAGGGGAGCTGTTTTTT	CASHRGQRGELFF
TRBV4-2	NA	TRBJ1-1	NA	TGTGCCAGCAGCCTAGACATGAACACTGAAGCTTTCTTT	CASSLDMNTEAFF
TRBV7-9	TRBD1	TRBJ1-2	NA	TGTGCCAGCAACACAGGGGGGAACTATGGCTACACCTTC	CASNTGGNYGYTF
TRBV28	NA	TRBJ2-1	NA	TGTGCCAGCAGGGAGGGACATGACAGGCTTGACAATGAGCAGTTCTTC	CASREGHDRLDNEQFF
TRBV19	NA	TRBJ1-5	NA	TGTGCCAGTAGAAAACCCCAGGGTAGCAATCAGCCCCAGCATTTT	CASRKPQGSNQPQHF
TRBV14	TRBD1	TRBJ2-7	NA	TGTGCCAGCAGCCAACCGGGACAGGGTTCCCACGAGCAGTACTTC	CASSQPGQGSHEQYF
TRBV15	NA	TRBJ1-5	NA	TGTGCCACCAGCAGAAGAGACGGTTACAATCAGCCCCAGCATTTT	CATSRRDGYNQPQHF
TRBV20-1	NA	TRBJ2-1	NA	TGCAGTGTCGAACCTGGGAATGAGCAGTTCTTC	CSVEPGNEQFF
TRBV4-1	NA	TRBJ2-4	NA	TGCGCCAGCAGCCAAGGATTCGGCGACATTCAGTACTTC	CASSQGFGDIQYF
TRBV27	NA	TRBJ2-2	NA	TGTGCCAGCAGCCTTGTGGCCGGGGAGCTGTTTTTT	CASSLVAGELFF
TRBV6-7	NA	TRBJ1-1	NA	TGTGCCAGCAGTTACTCCGACAGACTGAACACTGAAGCTTTCTTT	CASSYSDRLNTEAFF
TRBV19	NA	TRBJ1-2	NA	TGTGCCAGTAGTGTCCGGACGGGAGACTATGGCTACACCTTC	CASSVRTGDYGYTF
TRBV7-9	TRBD2	TRBJ2-2	NA	TGTGCCAGCAGCACGCCAGCGGGGGGGCCAACCGGGGAGCTGTTTTTT	CASSTPAGGPTGELFF
TRBV2	NA	TRBJ2-7	NA	TGTGCCAGCAGTGAAGCGGGGTACGAGCAGTACTTC	CASSEAGYEQYF
TRBV18	TRBD1	TRBJ2-7	NA	TGTGCCAGTTCACAGGGACAGGCCTACGAGCAGTACTTC	CASSQGQAYEQYF
TRBV14	TRBD1	TRBJ2-1	NA	TGTGCCAGCAGCCGGACAGGGGTTTGGCGAAGCGGGTTCTTC	CASSRTGVWRSGFF
TRBV7-9	NA	TRBJ1-5	NA	TGTGCCAGCAGCTTACAGGGAAATCAGCCCCAGCATTTT	CASSLQGNQPQHF
TRBV19	NA	TRBJ2-2	NA	TGTGCCAGTAGTTTACTTTACACCGGGGAGCTGTTTTTT	CASSLLYTGELFF
TRBV6-4	NA	TRBJ2-1	NA	TGTGCCGGGGAGCAAGCCAGTGATTACAATGAGCAGTTCTTC	CAGEQASDYNEQFF
TRBV5-5	NA	TRBJ1-6	NA	TGTGCCAGCAGCTTGGAGGGGGACCTCCACTTT	CASSLEGDLHF
TRBV29-1	NA	TRBJ2-3	NA	TGCAGCGGGCGGTCTAGCACAGATACGCAGTATTTT	CSGRSSTDTQYF
TRBV9	NA	TRBJ1-6	NA	TGTGCCAGCAGCGTAAAACAGGGTAATTCACCCCTCCACTTT	CASSVKQGNSPLHF
TRBV7-2	TRBD1	TRBJ2-1	NA	TGTGCCAGCAGCCCCCGGACAGGGCTTAGGAATGAGCAGTTCTTC	CASSPRTGLRNEQFF
TRBV5-1	NA	TRBJ2-5	NA	TGCGCCAGCAGCCCCCGTGGGATATTGGAGACCCAGTACTTC	CASSPRGILETQYF
TRBV30	NA	TRBJ1-5	NA	TGTGCCTGGAGTGTACTCAGCTACAATCAGCCCCAGCATTTT	CAWSVLSYNQPQHF
TRBV28	NA	TRBJ2-7	NA	TGTGCCAGCAGTTCCTCTTACAGGGCTGCCGAGCAGTACTTC	CASSSSYRAAEQYF
TRBV5-6	NA	TRBJ2-5	NA	TGTGCCAGCAGCTTGCTCATGGCGTACCAAGAGACCCAGTACTTC	CASSLLMAYQETQYF
TRBV6-6	NA	TRBJ2-7	NA	TGTGCCAGCAGGCCCCAGGACGGAGCCTACGAGCAGTACTTC	CASRPQDGAYEQYF